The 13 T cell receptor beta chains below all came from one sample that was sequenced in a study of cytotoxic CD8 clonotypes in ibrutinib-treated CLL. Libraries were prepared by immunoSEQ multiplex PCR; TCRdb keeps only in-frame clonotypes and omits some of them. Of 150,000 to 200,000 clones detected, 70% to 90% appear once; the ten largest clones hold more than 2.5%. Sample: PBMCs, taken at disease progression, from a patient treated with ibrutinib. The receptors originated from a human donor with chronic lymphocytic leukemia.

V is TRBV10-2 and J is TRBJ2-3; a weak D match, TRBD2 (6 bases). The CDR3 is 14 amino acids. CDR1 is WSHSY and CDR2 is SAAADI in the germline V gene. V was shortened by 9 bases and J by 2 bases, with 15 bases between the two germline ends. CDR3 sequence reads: CASVPSDHTDTQYF. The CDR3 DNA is TGCGCCAGTGTCCCTAGCGATCACACAGATACGCAGTATTTT.

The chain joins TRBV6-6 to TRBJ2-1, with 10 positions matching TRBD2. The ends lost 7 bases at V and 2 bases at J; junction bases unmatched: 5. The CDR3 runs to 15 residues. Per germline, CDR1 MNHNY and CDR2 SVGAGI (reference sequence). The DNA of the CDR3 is TGTGCCAGCAACGGAGCGGGAGGGCCCTACAATGAGCAGTTCTTC. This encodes CASNGAGGPYNEQFF.

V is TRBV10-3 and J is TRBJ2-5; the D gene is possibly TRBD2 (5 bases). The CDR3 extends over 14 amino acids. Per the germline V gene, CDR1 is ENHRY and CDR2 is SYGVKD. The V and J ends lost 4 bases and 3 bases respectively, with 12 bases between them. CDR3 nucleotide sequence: TGTGCCATCAGTGTACTAGTGGCGAAAGAGACCCAGTACTTC. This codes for CAISVLVAKETQYF.

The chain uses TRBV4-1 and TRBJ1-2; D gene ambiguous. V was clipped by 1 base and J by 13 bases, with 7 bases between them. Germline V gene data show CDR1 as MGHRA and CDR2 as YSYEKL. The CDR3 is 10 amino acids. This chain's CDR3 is CASSQGPLTF. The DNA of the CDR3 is TGCGCCAGCAGCCAAGGTCCTCTCACCTTC.

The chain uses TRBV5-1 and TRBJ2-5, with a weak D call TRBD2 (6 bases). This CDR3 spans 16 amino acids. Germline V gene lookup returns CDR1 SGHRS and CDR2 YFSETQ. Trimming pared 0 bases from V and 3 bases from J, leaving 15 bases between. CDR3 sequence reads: CASSLELSGEEETQYF. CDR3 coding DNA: TGCGCCAGCAGCTTGGAGCTCTCGGGAGAAGAAGAGACCCAGTACTTC.

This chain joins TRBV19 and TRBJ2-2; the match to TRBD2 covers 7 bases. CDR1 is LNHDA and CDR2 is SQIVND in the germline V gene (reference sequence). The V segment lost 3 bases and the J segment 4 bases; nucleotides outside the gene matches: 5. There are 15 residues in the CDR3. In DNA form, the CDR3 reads TGTGCCAGTAGTATGGCTAGCGGTGTCACCGGGGAGCTGTTTTTT. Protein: CASSMASGVTGELFF.

The CDR3 protein is CASSYGSASYEQYF. The CDR3 DNA is TGTGCCAGCAGTTACGGTTCAGCATCCTACGAGCAGTACTTC. V and J are TRBV6-6 and TRBJ2-7; the D is unclear. Deletions cut 2 bases from V and 1 base from J, with 9 bases between. CDR1 and CDR2 from the germline V gene are MNHNY and SVGAGI (reference sequence). This CDR3 spans 14 amino acids.

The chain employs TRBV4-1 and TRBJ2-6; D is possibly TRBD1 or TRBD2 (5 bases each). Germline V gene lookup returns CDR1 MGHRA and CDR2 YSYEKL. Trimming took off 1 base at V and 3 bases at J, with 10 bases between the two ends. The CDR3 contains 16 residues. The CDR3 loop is CASSQGDGYGANVLTF. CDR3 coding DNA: TGCGCCAGCAGCCAAGGGGACGGTTATGGGGCCAACGTCCTGACTTTC.

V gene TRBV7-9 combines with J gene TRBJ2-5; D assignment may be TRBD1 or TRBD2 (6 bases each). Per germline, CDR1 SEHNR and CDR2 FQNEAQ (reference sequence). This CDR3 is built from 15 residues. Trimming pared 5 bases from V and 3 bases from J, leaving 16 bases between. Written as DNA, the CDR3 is TGTGCCAGCAGCCCAATTTTGGGGGGCGAAGAGACCCAGTACTTC. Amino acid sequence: CASSPILGGEETQYF.

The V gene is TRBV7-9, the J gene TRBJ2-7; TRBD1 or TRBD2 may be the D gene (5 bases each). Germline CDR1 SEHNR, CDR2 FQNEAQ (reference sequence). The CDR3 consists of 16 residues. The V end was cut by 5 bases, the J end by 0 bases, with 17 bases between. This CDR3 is CASSPGWGRNSYEQYF. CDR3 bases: TGTGCCAGCAGCCCGGGGTGGGGCAGGAACTCCTACGAGCAGTACTTC. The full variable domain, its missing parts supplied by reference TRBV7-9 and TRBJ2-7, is DTGVSQNPRHKITKRGQNVTFRCDPISEHNRLYWYRQTLGQGPEFLTYFQNEAQLEKSRLLSDRFSAERPKGSFSTLEIQRTEQGDSAMYLCASSPGWGRNSYEQYFGPGTRLTVT.

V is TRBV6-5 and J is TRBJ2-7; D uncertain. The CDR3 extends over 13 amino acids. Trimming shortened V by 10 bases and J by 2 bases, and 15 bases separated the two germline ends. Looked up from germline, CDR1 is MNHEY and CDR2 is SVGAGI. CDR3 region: CATSLGNPYEQYF. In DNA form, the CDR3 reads TGTGCCACCTCCTTAGGGAATCCCTACGAGCAGTACTTC.

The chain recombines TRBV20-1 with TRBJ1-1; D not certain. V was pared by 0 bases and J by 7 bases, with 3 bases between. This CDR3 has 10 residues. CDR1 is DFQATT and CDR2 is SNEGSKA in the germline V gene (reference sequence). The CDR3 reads CSARDFEAFF. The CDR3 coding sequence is TGCAGTGCTAGAGATTTTGAAGCTTTCTTT.

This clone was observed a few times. CDR3: CASSPQGEPPDTQYF. CDR3 DNA: TGTGCCAGCAGCCCACAGGGAGAGCCCCCAGATACGCAGTATTTT. This sequence joins TRBV11-1 and TRBJ2-3; tentatively, D is TRBD1 (6 bases). V lost 5 bases to trimming and J lost 4 bases, with 16 bases between them. The CDR3 runs 15 residues. Germline assignment: CDR1 SGHAT and CDR2 FQDESV (reference sequence).